What follows is one TCR beta chain and its context. Its antigen is currently unknown. The sample is drawn from a study of post-analysis software for immune sequencing data. There are 18 residues in the CDR3. The germline V gene encodes CDR1 SGHTA and CDR2 FQGNSA. Trimming cost V 3 bases and J 0 bases; bases outside gene matches: 13. The study, taken as a whole, reports: Among multiple sclerosis patients, normalized Chao1 diversity was significantly below that of controls. Under F measure analysis, samples from one preparation batch co-clustered strongly. When patients were compared with controls, about five TRBV segments were more frequent, TRBV5-6, TRBV5-1 and TRBV20-1 among them.

Unique molecular identifiers had been added to the TCR beta cDNA libraries. MiXCR was run by TCRdb on the PCR reads, yielding one entry per CDR3 protein. There are 800,000 to 950,000 distinct CDR3 sequences in the sample; about 53% occur only once, and approximately 4.5% lies in the top ten. Sample: blood. The chain uses TRBV7-2 and TRBJ2-7; 8 nucleotides line up with TRBD2. This clonotype originated in a girl between 10 and 17 years old with multiple sclerosis. The DNA of the CDR3 is TGTGCCAGCAGCTTCCCCCGGGTTGGCGGGAGGAGCTCCTACGAGCAGTACTTC. Translation gives CASSFPRVGGRSSYEQYF.